A selection of T cell receptor beta chains follows, all from one sample in a study of cytomegalovirus exposure and HLA in healthy donors. Measured with immunoSEQ multiplex PCR; TCRdb has only the in-frame clones, and not every one. The sample contains about 130,000 clones, over 70% of which appear only once. The sequencing sample was made of PBMCs. The receptors were sampled from a woman aged 60 to 75 in good health and CMV-seropositive. CDR3s include the opening cysteine and the closing phenylalanine or tryptophan. The D gene is left open where the match is weak. Size tells how often a clone was seen (once, few, many) or the class of an expanded clone, and some rows leave it out.

CDR3 protein,CDR3 DNA,clone size,J gene,V gene,D gene
CASSGQVSQPQHF,TGTGCCAGTAGTGGCCAGGTCAGTCAGCCCCAGCATTTT,.,TRBJ1-5,TRBV19,.
CAPSVGLNTEAFF,TGTGCCCCCTCCGTTGGGCTGAACACTGAAGCTTTCTTT,.,TRBJ1-1,TRBV2,.
CAISELSQGSANYGYTF,TGTGCCATCAGTGAGCTCAGCCAGGGATCAGCTAACTATGGCTACACCTTC,.,TRBJ1-2,TRBV10-3,.
CASSGPGTGNTEAFF,TGTGCCAGTAGTGGGCCAGGGACAGGGAACACTGAAGCTTTCTTT,.,TRBJ1-1,TRBV19,TRBD1
CASSPADQGGPSGNTIYF,TGTGCCAGCAGCCCAGCGGACCAAGGAGGCCCGTCTGGAAACACCATATATTTT,.,TRBJ1-3,TRBV7-9,.
CAFPWGQGGSGANVLTF,TGTGCCTTCCCTTGGGGACAGGGAGGCTCTGGGGCCAACGTCCTGACTTTC,few,TRBJ2-6,TRBV2,TRBD1
CASSTIGEGTTEAFF,TGTGCCAGTAGCACCATAGGGGAAGGTACTACTGAAGCTTTCTTT,few,TRBJ1-1,TRBV5-5,.
CASSEYRRTGAYGYTF,TGTGCCAGCAGTGAATATAGGAGGACAGGGGCTTATGGCTACACCTTC,few,TRBJ1-2,TRBV25-1,TRBD1
CASSLGGWATEAFF,TGTGCCAGCAGCTTAGGCGGGTGGGCCACTGAAGCTTTCTTT,.,TRBJ1-1,TRBV7-3,.
CASSLGQGVDNEQFF,TGTGCCAGCTCACTCGGACAGGGGGTCGACAATGAGCAGTTCTTC,.,TRBJ2-1,TRBV18,TRBD1
CASSASYGANVLTF,TGTGCCAGTTCCGCCTCCTATGGGGCCAACGTCCTGACTTTC,.,TRBJ2-6,TRBV11-2,.
CAISGTGNSYEQYF,TGTGCCATCAGTGGGACAGGTAACTCCTACGAGCAGTACTTC,.,TRBJ2-7,TRBV10-3,TRBD1
CASSPGHSYEQYF,TGTGCCAGCAGCCCGGGACACTCCTACGAGCAGTACTTC,.,TRBJ2-7,TRBV5-6,.
CAISESTRGSGYTF,TGTGCCATCAGTGAGTCGACTCGGGGAAGCGGCTACACCTTC,.,TRBJ1-2,TRBV10-3,.
CATSRGGAGFF,TGTGCCACCAGCAGAGGTGGGGCTGGTTTCTTT,once,TRBJ1-1,TRBV15,.
CASIRQGGSPLHF,TGTGCCAGCATACGACAGGGCGGTTCACCCCTCCACTTT,.,TRBJ1-6,TRBV6-1,TRBD1
CASSAPGTGADTQYF,TGTGCCAGCAGTGCCCCCGGGACAGGGGCAGATACGCAGTATTTT,.,TRBJ2-3,TRBV2,TRBD1
CASSPRSGGAGDTQYF,TGTGCCAGCAGCCCAAGAAGCGGGGGGGCGGGAGATACGCAGTATTTT,.,TRBJ2-3,TRBV9,TRBD2
CASSSNYGYTF,TGTGCCAGCAGCTCAAACTATGGCTACACCTTC,.,TRBJ1-2,TRBV7-2,.
CASSYGGTNEKLFF,TGTGCCAGCAGTTACGGAGGAACTAATGAAAAACTGTTTTTT,few,TRBJ1-4,TRBV6-6,.
CASSVSGGPGYGYTF,TGTGCCAGCAGCGTATCCGGGGGGCCAGGGTATGGCTACACCTTC,.,TRBJ1-2,TRBV9,.
CASSWSAGTYNEQFF,TGTGCCAGCAGCTGGTCGGCAGGCACCTACAATGAGCAGTTCTTC,.,TRBJ2-1,TRBV7-8,.
CASSYGRISNEQFF,TGTGCCAGCAGTTACGGCAGGATTAGCAATGAGCAGTTCTTC,.,TRBJ2-1,TRBV6-5,.
CASSPQGASDTQYF,TGTGCCAGTAGCCCCCAGGGGGCATCGGATACGCAGTATTTT,few,TRBJ2-3,TRBV19,TRBD1
CASSLQGLNTEAFF,TGTGCCAGCAGTTTACAGGGCTTGAACACTGAAGCTTTCTTT,.,TRBJ1-1,TRBV2,.
CASSQDRLTYGYTF,TGTGCCAGCAGCCAAGACAGGTTGACCTATGGCTACACCTTC,few,TRBJ1-2,TRBV14,.
CASSLGGGETQYF,TGCGCCAGCAGCTTGGGGGGAGGAGAGACCCAGTACTTC,.,TRBJ2-5,TRBV5-1,.
CASSTTPGNTEAFF,TGTGCCAGCAGTACGACACCAGGGAACACTGAAGCTTTCTTT,few,TRBJ1-1,TRBV6-6,.
CASSFWTGSSGNTIYF,TGTGCCAGCAGCTTCTGGACAGGGAGCTCTGGAAACACCATATATTTT,.,TRBJ1-3,TRBV5-6,TRBD1
CASSPRRQVYGYTF,TGTGCCAGCAGCCCCAGACGTCAGGTCTATGGCTACACCTTC,few,TRBJ1-2,TRBV13,.
CASSYSRGQPQHF,TGTGCCAGCAGTTACTCCAGGGGCCAGCCCCAGCATTTT,few,TRBJ1-5,TRBV6-5,.
CASSPLNTGELFF,TGTGCCAGCAGTCCCTTGAACACCGGGGAGCTGTTTTTT,.,TRBJ2-2,TRBV27,.
CASTQDRALRNTEAFF,TGTGCCAGCACCCAAGACAGGGCCCTACGGAACACTGAAGCTTTCTTT,few,TRBJ1-1,TRBV5-4,TRBD1
CAISESAAGDTQYF,TGTGCCATCAGTGAGTCGGCTGCTGGTGATACGCAGTATTTT,once,TRBJ2-3,TRBV10-3,.
CASSPRASGVGEKLFF,TGTGCCAGTAGTCCGAGGGCTTCGGGGGTAGGTGAAAAACTGTTTTTT,.,TRBJ1-4,TRBV19,.
CSVVQGRLLSGANVLTF,TGCAGCGTTGTTCAGGGTCGACTCCTCTCTGGGGCCAACGTCCTGACTTTC,few,TRBJ2-6,TRBV29-1,.
CASSTNPYLTSGAGGELFF,TGTGCCAGTAGTACTAACCCGTATCTGACTAGCGGGGCAGGCGGGGAGCTGTTTTTT,few,TRBJ2-2,TRBV19,TRBD2
CASSPRDSKNIQYF,TGTGCCAGCTCACCAAGGGACAGCAAAAACATTCAGTACTTC,.,TRBJ2-4,TRBV18,TRBD1
CASSPGLARETQYF,TGTGCCAGCTCACCGGGCCTAGCTCGGGAGACCCAGTACTTC,.,TRBJ2-5,TRBV18,.
CASSPDRGQYTEAFF,TGTGCCAGCAGTCCAGACAGGGGTCAATACACTGAAGCTTTCTTT,.,TRBJ1-1,TRBV9,TRBD1
CASRRLAGGYNEQFF,TGTGCCAGCAGGAGACTAGCGGGGGGATACAATGAGCAGTTCTTC,once,TRBJ2-1,TRBV27,TRBD2
CASSEERRGYF,TGTGCCAGCAGTGAAGAGAGGAGGGGGTACTTC,.,TRBJ2-7,TRBV2,.
CASSLGHLNTEAFF,TGCGCCAGCAGCTTGGGCCACTTGAACACTGAAGCTTTCTTT,.,TRBJ1-1,TRBV5-1,.
CATTGQGHEQYF,TGTGCCACCACGGGTCAGGGCCACGAGCAGTACTTC,once,TRBJ2-7,TRBV2,.
CASSPTGLGYTF,TGCGCCAGCAGCCCTACAGGGCTCGGCTACACCTTC,.,TRBJ1-2,TRBV4-1,.
CASSSQGNSPLHF,TGTGCCAGCAGCTCTCAGGGGAATTCACCCCTCCACTTT,.,TRBJ1-6,TRBV11-2,.
CASSVTGGNTEAFF,TGTGCCAGCAGCGTAACAGGGGGAAACACTGAAGCTTTCTTT,few,TRBJ1-1,TRBV9,TRBD1
CASSLGGDRSTFF,TGTGCCAGCAGCTTAGGCGGGGACAGGTCGACGTTCTTC,.,TRBJ2-1,TRBV7-9,TRBD1
CASSLPGTGKDTQYF,TGCGCCAGCAGCTTACCCGGGACAGGGAAAGATACGCAGTATTTT,few,TRBJ2-3,TRBV5-1,TRBD1
CASSVTPGGAASDTQYF,TGTGCCAGCAGCGTTACCCCCGGGGGGGCCGCGTCAGATACGCAGTATTTT,.,TRBJ2-3,TRBV9,TRBD2
CASSFVSSLPRDTQYF,TGTGCCAGCAGTTTTGTCTCCAGCCTTCCCAGGGATACGCAGTATTTT,.,TRBJ2-3,TRBV28,.
CASSVMVAGGRNGTQYF,TGTGCCAGCAGCGTAATGGTAGCGGGGGGGCGGAACGGTACGCAGTATTTT,.,TRBJ2-3,TRBV9,TRBD2
CASSVEAGASYEQYF,TGTGCCAGCAGCGTAGAGGCGGGGGCCTCCTACGAGCAGTACTTC,.,TRBJ2-7,TRBV9,.
CASSAAEAFF,TGTGCCAGCAGTGCCGCTGAAGCTTTCTTT,.,TRBJ1-1,TRBV2,.
CASSDRGQGQRPQHF,TGTGCCAGCAGTGATAGGGGACAGGGCCAGAGGCCCCAGCATTTT,.,TRBJ1-5,TRBV6-1,TRBD1